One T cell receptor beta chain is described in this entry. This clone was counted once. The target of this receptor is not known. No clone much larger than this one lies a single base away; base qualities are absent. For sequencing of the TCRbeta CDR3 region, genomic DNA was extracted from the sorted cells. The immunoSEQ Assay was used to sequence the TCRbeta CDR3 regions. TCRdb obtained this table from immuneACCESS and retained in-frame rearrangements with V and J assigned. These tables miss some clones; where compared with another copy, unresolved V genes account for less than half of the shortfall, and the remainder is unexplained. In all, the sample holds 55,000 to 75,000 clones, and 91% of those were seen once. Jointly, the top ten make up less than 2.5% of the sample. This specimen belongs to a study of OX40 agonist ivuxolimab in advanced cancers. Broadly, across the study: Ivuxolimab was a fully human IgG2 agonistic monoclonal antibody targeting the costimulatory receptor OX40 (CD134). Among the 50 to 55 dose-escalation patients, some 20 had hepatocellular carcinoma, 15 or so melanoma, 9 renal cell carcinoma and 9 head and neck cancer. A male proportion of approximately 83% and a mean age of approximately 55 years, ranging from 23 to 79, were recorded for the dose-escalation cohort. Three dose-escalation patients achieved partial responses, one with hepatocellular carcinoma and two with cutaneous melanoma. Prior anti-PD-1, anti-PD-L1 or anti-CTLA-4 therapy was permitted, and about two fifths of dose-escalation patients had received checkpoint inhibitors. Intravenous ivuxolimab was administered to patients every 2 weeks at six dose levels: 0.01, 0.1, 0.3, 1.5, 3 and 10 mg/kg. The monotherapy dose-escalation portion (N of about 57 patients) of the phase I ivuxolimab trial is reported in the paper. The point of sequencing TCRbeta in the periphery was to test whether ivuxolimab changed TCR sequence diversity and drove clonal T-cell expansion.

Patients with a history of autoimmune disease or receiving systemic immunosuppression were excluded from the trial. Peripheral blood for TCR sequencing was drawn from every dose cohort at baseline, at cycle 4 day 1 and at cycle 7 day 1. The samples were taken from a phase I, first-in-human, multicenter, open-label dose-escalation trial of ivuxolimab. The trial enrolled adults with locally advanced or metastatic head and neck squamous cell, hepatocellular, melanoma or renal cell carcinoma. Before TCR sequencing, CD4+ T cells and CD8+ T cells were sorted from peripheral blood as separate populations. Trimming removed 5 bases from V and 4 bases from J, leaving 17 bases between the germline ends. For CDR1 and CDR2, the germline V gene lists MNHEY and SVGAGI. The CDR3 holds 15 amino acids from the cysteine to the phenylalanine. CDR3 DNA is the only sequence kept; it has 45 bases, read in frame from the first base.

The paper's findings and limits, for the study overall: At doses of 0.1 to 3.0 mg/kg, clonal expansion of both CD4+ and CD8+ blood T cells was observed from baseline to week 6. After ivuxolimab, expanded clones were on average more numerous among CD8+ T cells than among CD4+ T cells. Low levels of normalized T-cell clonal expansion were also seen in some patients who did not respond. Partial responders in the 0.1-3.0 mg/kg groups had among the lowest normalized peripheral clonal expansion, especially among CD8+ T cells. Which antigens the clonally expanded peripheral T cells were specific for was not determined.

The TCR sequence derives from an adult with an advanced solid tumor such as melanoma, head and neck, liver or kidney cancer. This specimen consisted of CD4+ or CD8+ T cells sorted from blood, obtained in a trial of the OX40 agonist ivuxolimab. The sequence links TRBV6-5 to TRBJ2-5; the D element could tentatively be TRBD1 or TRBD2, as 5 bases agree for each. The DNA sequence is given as TGTGCCAGCAGTCCCTCGCGAGGTGGGGGAGAGACCCAGTACTTC. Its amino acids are CASSPSRGGGETQYF.